This is a list of T cell receptor beta chains from one sample in a study of T-cell reconstitution after alpha-beta-depleted transplantation in children. TCRdb re-analysed the PCR reads in MiXCR, keeping a single row per CDR3 protein. This table holds approximately 190,000 distinct CDR3 sequences, 5% to 7.5% found once. The sequencing used PBMCs, collected before TCRalphabeta/CD19-depleted stem cell transplant. Receptors originate from a girl under three years old with combined immunodeficiency, due to receive a stem cell transplant. Both conserved end residues are part of each CDR3. The D gene is left open where the match is weak. Not every row has a clone size; where given, it reads once, few, many or a size class.

many | TRBD2 | TRBJ2-1 | TRBV5-1 | TGCGCCAGCAGCGCCGACGGACTAGTAAATGAGCAGTTCTTC | CASSADGLVNEQFF
many | NA | TRBJ2-7 | TRBV20-1 | TGCAGTGCTAGGAGTTACGAGCAGTACTTC | CSARSYEQYF
many | NA | TRBJ2-1 | TRBV29-1 | TGCAGCGTTGAATGGGGGGAGAGGTACAATGAGCAGTTCTTC | CSVEWGERYNEQFF
many | NA | TRBJ2-6 | TRBV9 | TGTGCCAGCAGCGGTAACAGTGTTGGGTCTGGGGCCAACGTCCTGACTTTC | CASSGNSVGSGANVLTF
many | NA | TRBJ2-5 | TRBV7-9 | TGTGCCAGCAGCCCCTTGGAGACCCAGTACTTC | CASSPLETQYF
many | TRBD2 | TRBJ2-5 | TRBV20-1 | TGCAGTGCACGAGGACTAGCGCAAGAGACCCAGTACTTC | CSARGLAQETQYF
many | NA | TRBJ1-1 | TRBV9 | TGTGCCAGCAGCGGTGAGGGACCCGGAGCTTTCTTT | CASSGEGPGAFF
many | NA | TRBJ2-7 | TRBV21-1 | TGTGCCAGCAGCAATAAAGACGTACGAGACAGGGATACCCACGAGCAGTACTTC | CASSNKDVRDRDTHEQYF
many | NA | TRBJ2-3 | TRBV7-9 | TGTGCCAGCAGCTTGGCGGGACGGCTATCGGGAGATACGCAGTATTTT | CASSLAGRLSGDTQYF
many | NA | TRBJ1-2 | TRBV9 | TGTGCCAGCAGCCACGGACACCCTGGGTATGGCTACACCTTC | CASSHGHPGYGYTF
NA | NA | TRBJ1-3 | TRBV7-6 | TGTGCCAGCAGCTCTTCGGACACCGCGGGTGGAAACACCATATATTTT | CASSSSDTAGGNTIYF
many | TRBD1 | TRBJ2-7 | TRBV9 | TGTGCCAGCAGCGAGTCGGGTCAGGGGGCAGCCGAGCAGTACTTC | CASSESGQGAAEQYF
NA | NA | TRBJ1-6 | TRBV20-1 | TGCAGTGCTAGAGCAGGGGAGGGTTATAATTCACCCCTCCACTTT | CSARAGEGYNSPLHF
many | NA | TRBJ2-7 | TRBV6-1 | TGTGCCAGCAATCACAGACCCAGCAAGGAGCAGTACTTC | CASNHRPSKEQYF
many | TRBD2 | TRBJ2-1 | TRBV28 | TGTGCCAGCACTCCGGGACTAGCGGGAGCCCCCTTCTTC | CASTPGLAGAPFF
many | TRBD1 | TRBJ2-7 | TRBV7-8 | TGTGCCAGCAGCACAGGGGCTACTGCCTACGAGCAGTACTTC | CASSTGATAYEQYF
many | NA | TRBJ2-5 | TRBV7-9 | TGTGCCAGCAGCTTTTACGTAGGTAGGGGACAAGAGACCCAGTACTTC | CASSFYVGRGQETQYF
many | NA | TRBJ2-7 | TRBV28 | TGTGCCAGCAGTCTAACCGGGACGGGGCTTTACGAGCAGTACTTC | CASSLTGTGLYEQYF